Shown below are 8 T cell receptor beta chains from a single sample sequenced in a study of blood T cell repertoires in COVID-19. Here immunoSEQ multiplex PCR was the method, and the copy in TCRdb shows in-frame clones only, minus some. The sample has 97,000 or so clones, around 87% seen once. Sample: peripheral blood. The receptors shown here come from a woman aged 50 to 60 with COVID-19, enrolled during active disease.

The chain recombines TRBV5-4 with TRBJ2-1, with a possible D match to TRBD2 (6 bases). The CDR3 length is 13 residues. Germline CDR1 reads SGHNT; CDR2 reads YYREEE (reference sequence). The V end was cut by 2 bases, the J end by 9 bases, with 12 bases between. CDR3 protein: CASSFDSGGEQFF. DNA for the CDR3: TGTGCCAGCAGCTTCGATAGCGGAGGTGAGCAGTTCTTC.

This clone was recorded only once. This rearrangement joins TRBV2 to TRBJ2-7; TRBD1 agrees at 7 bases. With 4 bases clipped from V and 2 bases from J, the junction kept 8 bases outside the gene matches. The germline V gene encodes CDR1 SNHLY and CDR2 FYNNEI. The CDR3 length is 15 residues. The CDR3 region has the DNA TGTGCCAGCAGTGCGGGAAGGGGGCTAACCTACGAGCAGTACTTC. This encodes CASSAGRGLTYEQYF.

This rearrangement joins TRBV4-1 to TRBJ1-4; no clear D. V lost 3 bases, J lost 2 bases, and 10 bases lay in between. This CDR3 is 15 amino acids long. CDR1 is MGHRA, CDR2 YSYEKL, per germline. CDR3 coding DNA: TGCGCCAGCAGCCAGCTCCGGGGTACTAATGAAAAACTGTTTTTT. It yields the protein CASSQLRGTNEKLFF.

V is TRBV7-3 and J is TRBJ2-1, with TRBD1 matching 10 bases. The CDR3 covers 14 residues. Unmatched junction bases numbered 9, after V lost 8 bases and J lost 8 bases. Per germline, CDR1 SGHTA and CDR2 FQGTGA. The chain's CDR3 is CASSLQTGGHEQFF. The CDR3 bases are TGTGCCAGCTCCCTCCAGACAGGGGGCCATGAGCAGTTCTTC.

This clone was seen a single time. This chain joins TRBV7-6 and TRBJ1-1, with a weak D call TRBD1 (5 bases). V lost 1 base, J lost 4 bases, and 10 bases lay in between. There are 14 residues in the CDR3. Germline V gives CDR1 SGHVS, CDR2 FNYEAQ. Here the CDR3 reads CASSLGQGSTEAFF. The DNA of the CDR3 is TGTGCCAGCAGCTTAGGGCAGGGCAGCACTGAAGCTTTCTTT.

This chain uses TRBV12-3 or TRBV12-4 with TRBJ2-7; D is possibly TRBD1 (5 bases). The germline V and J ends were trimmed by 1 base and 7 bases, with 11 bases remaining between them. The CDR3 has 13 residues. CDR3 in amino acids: CASSLESDSEQYF. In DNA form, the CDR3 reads TGTGCCAGCAGTTTAGAAAGCGACAGTGAGCAGTACTTC.

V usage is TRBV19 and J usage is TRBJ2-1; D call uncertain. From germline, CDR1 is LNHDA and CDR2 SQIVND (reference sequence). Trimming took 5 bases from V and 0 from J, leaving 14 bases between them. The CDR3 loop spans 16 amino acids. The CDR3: CASSLFGRGSYNEQFF. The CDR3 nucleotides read TGTGCCAGTAGTTTGTTCGGAAGAGGCTCCTACAATGAGCAGTTCTTC.

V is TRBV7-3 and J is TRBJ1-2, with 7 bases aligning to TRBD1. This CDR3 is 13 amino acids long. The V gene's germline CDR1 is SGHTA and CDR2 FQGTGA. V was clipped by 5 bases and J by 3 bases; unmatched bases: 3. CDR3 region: CASSPDRDYGYTF. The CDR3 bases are TGTGCCAGCAGCCCCGACAGGGACTATGGCTACACCTTC. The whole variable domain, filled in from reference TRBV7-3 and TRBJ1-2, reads GAGVSQTPSNKVTEKGKYVELRCDPISGHTALYWYRQSLGQGPEFLIYFQGTGAADDSGLPNDRFFAVRPEGSVSTLKIQRTERGDSAVYLCASSPDRDYGYTFGSGTRLTVV.